This TCR beta chain is from a study of CD8 T cells in ankylosing spondylitis. Points from the study as a whole: Some of these motif variants have turned up before, in reports on reactive arthritis synovial fluid and blood.

The length of the CDR3 is 11 residues. In germline, CDR1 is SGHRS, CDR2 YFSETQ. The trim removed 7 bases at V and 2 bases at J, leaving 0 bases unmatched. This clonotype was detected many times. Its specificity is not known. TCRdb itself ran the 5' RACE reads through MiXCR, one entry per CDR3 protein. The sample carries 150,000 to 200,000 distinct CDR3 sequences, about 17% recorded once. Input material: blood, either unsorted or a sorted T cell fraction (not recorded which). The chain links TRBV5-1 to TRBJ2-7, with TRBD1 matching 7 bases. The clonotype was recovered from a male donor with ankylosing spondylitis or in good health (not recorded which). CDR3 in DNA: TGCGCCAGCCAGGGGGCCTACGAGCAGTACTTC. Residues: CASQGAYEQYF.